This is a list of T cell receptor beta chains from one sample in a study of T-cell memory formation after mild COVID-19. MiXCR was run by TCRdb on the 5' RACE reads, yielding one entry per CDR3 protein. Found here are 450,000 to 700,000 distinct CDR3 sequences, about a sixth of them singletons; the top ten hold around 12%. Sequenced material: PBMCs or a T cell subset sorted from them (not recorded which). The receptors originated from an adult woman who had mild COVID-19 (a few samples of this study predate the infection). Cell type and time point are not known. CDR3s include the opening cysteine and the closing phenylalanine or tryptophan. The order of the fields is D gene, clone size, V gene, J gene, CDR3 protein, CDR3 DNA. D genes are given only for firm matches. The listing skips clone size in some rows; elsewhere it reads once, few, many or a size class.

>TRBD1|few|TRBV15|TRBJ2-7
CATSLDRGTYEQYF
TGTGCCACCAGCCTTGACAGGGGAACCTACGAGCAGTACTTC
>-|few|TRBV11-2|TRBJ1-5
CASSLDSWGSNQPQHF
TGTGCCAGCAGCTTAGATAGTTGGGGTAGCAATCAGCCCCAGCATTTT
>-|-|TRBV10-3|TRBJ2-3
CAILVPGTDTQYF
TGTGCCATCTTGGTACCGGGGACAGATACGCAGTATTTT
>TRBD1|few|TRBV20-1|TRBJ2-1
CSARQFTTGTGLRNEQFF
TGCAGTGCTAGACAATTCACCACGGGGACAGGGCTCCGAAATGAGCAGTTCTTC
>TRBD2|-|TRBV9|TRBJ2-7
CASSVAQRGFLYEQYF
TGTGCCAGCAGCGTGGCTCAGCGGGGTTTCCTCTACGAGCAGTACTTC
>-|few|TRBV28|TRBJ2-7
CASSFGSRYEQYF
TGTGCCAGCAGTTTCGGCTCACGCTACGAGCAGTACTTC
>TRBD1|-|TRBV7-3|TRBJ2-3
CASSLGQGDTVTQYF
TGTGCCAGCAGCTTAGGACAGGGGGACACAGTTACGCAGTATTTT
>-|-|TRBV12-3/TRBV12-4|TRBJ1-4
CASSSTPGPNEKLFF
TGTGCCAGCAGTTCCACCCCCGGTCCTAATGAAAAACTGTTTTTT
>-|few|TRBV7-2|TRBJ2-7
CASSSGQQWGPYYEQYF
TGTGCCAGCAGCTCAGGACAGCAATGGGGGCCCTACTACGAGCAGTACTTC
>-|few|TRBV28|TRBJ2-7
CASSLYLVGTGLVDPYEQYF
TGTGCCAGCAGTTTATATCTCGTAGGTACCGGACTCGTCGACCCCTACGAGCAGTACTTC
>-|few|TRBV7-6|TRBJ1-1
CASSPSERTEAFF
TGTGCCAGCAGCCCGTCGGAGCGCACTGAAGCTTTCTTT
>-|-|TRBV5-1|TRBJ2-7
CASSLDGSFYEQYF
TGCGCCAGCAGCTTGGACGGGTCATTCTACGAGCAGTACTTC
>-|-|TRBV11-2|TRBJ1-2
CASSSQTANYGYTF
TGTGCCAGCAGCTCCCAGACAGCTAACTATGGCTACACCTTC
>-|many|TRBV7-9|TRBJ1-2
CASSLYRNYGYTF
TGTGCCAGCAGCTTATATCGGAACTATGGCTACACCTTC
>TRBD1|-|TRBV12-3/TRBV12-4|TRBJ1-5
CASTSTGNNNQPQHF
TGTGCCAGCACCTCGACAGGGAATAACAATCAGCCCCAGCATTTT
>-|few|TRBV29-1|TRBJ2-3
CSVGAGSTDTQYF
TGCAGCGTTGGGGCAGGTAGCACAGATACGCAGTATTTT
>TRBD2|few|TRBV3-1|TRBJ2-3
CASSQETSGRYTDTQYF
TGTGCCAGCAGCCAAGAGACTAGCGGGAGGTACACAGATACGCAGTATTTT
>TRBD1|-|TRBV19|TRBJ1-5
CATQLDRGQDQPQHF
TGTGCCACCCAACTCGACAGGGGTCAAGATCAGCCCCAGCATTTT
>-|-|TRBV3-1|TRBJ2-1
CASSQGAGPQGEQFF
TGTGCCAGCAGCCAAGGTGCAGGGCCCCAGGGTGAGCAGTTCTTC
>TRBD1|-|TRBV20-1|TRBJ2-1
CSAFLRDSSNEQFF
TGCAGTGCTTTCCTCCGGGACAGTTCCAATGAGCAGTTCTTC
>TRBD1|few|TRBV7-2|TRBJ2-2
CASSAGQGFSGELFF
TGTGCCAGCAGCGCGGGACAGGGTTTCTCCGGGGAGCTGTTTTTT
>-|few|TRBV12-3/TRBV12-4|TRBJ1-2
CASSFYPDGYTF
TGTGCCAGCAGTTTTTACCCCGATGGCTACACCTTC
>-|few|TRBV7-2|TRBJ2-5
CASSQNKRGTQYF
TGTGCCAGCAGCCAGAACAAAAGAGGGACCCAGTACTTC
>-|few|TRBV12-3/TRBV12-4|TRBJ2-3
CASSFSGAGTDTQYF
TGTGCCAGCAGTTTTAGTGGGGCAGGCACAGATACGCAGTATTTT
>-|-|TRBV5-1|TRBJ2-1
CASSLGRGTFRANEQFF
TGCGCCAGCAGCTTGGGCCGGGGGACTTTCAGAGCTAATGAGCAGTTCTTC
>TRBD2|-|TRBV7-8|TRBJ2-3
CASSISGRADTQYF
TGTGCCAGCAGCATTAGCGGGAGAGCAGATACGCAGTATTTT
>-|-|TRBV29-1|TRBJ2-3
CSVEEGATDTQYF
TGCAGCGTTGAAGAAGGGGCCACAGATACGCAGTATTTT
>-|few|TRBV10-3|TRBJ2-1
CAIETGESNEQFF
TGTGCCATCGAAACGGGGGAATCCAATGAGCAGTTCTTC
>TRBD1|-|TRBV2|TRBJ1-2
CASHTGTGYGYTF
TGTGCCAGCCATACCGGGACAGGATATGGCTACACCTTC
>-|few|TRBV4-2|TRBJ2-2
CASSQDRLYTGELFF
TGTGCCAGCAGCCAAGATCGCCTTTATACCGGGGAGCTGTTTTTT
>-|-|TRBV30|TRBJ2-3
CAWSYRGDTQYF
TGTGCCTGGTCCTACCGGGGAGATACGCAGTATTTT
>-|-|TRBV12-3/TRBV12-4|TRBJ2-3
CASSTAQEGTDTQYF
TGTGCCAGCAGTACGGCACAGGAAGGCACAGATACGCAGTATTTT
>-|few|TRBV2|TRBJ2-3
CASSVNSRLGDGGDTQYF
TGTGCCAGCAGTGTAAATTCCCGACTGGGGGATGGTGGAGATACGCAGTATTTT
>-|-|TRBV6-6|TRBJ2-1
CASSYVYREQFF
TGTGCCAGCAGTTACGTGTACCGTGAGCAGTTCTTC
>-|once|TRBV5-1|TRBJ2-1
CASSGDPVGNEQFF
TGCGCCAGCAGTGGGGACCCAGTAGGGAATGAGCAGTTCTTC
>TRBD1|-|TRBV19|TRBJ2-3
CASSMWTGYADTQYF
TGTGCCAGTAGTATGTGGACAGGGTATGCAGATACGCAGTATTTT
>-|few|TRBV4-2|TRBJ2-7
CASSQDSGADEQYF
TGTGCCAGCAGCCAAGATTCGGGGGCCGACGAGCAGTACTTC
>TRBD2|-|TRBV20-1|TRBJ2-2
CSAREGTRNTGELFF
TGCAGTGCTAGAGAAGGGACTAGGAACACCGGGGAGCTGTTTTTT
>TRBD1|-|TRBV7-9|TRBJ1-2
CASSGPWDRWGYGYTF
TGTGCCAGCAGCGGACCCTGGGACAGGTGGGGCTATGGCTACACCTTC
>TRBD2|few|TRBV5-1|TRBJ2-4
CASSLAGTSGTNIQYF
TGCGCCAGCAGCTTGGCTGGGACTAGCGGGACGAACATTCAGTACTTC
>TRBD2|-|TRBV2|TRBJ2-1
CASSGLAANEQFF
TGTGCCAGCAGTGGTCTAGCGGCCAATGAGCAGTTCTTC